This TCR beta chain came from a study of post-analysis software for immune sequencing data. cDNA libraries of TCR beta carried unique molecular identifiers. TCRdb re-analysed the PCR reads in MiXCR, keeping a single row per CDR3 protein. The sample shows almost 700,000 distinct CDR3 sequences, 55% to 60% of them seen only once. This CDR3 is 13 amino acids long. Germline lookup yields CDR1 SQVTM and CDR2 ANQGSEA. V gave up 3 bases and J gave up 10 bases; unmatched junction bases: 3. Notes on the study in general: When the samples were clustered directly with F measure, those that had been prepared in the same batch showed strong co-clustering. Versus controls, multiple sclerosis patients showed significantly lower diversity (normalized Chao1). Five TRBV segments (TRBV5-6, TRBV5-1 and TRBV20-1 among them) occurred more frequently in patients than in controls.

Concerning this clonotype itself: The antigen remains undetermined.

This clonotype was obtained from a girl aged 2 to 10 with multiple sclerosis. Source material: blood. V and J are TRBV29-1 and TRBJ2-1; 13 bases fit TRBD2. CDR3 region: CSVEGLAGPEQFF. The CDR3 nucleotides are TGCAGCGTTGAGGGACTAGCGGGGCCCGAGCAGTTCTTC.